The T cell receptor (beta chain) described here comes from a study of cytomegalovirus exposure and HLA in healthy donors. Note on this clone: Its antigen is as yet unknown.

V dropped 4 bases and J dropped 5 bases, with 11 bases sitting between them. This CDR3 spans 12 amino acids. The germline V gene encodes CDR1 GTSNPN and CDR2 SVGIG (reference sequence). Primers: 60 Vbeta forward and 13 Jbeta reverse. The authors' processing: Around 83 million unique TCR beta chains, about 12 million shared, were counted in a later analysis. Assay: immunoSEQ multiplex PCR; the TCRdb copy retains only in-frame clones and omits some. From that table come the V and J calls and clone size; the DNA was used to work out D and trimming. The table includes 250,000 or so clones, approximately 82% detected once. Findings and limits, study-wide: It was in a later analysis that TCR association rates were seen to vary by HLA locus, highest for DRB1 and lowest for HLA-C.

This receptor was identified in a woman in her sixties in good health and CMV-seropositive. Sequencing input: PBMCs. The gene calls are TRBV30 and TRBJ1-2; D not resolved. Here the CDR3 reads CAWTFLTYGYTF. CDR3 nucleotides: TGTGCCTGGACGTTCCTTACATATGGCTACACCTTC.